This T cell receptor beta chain was recovered during a study of beta chain features in type 1 diabetes. General study points: cDNA-based sequencing might over-represent cells highly expressing TCR. VDJ junctions sequenced from type 1 diabetes patients showed fewer insertions and more deletions. People with Type 1 diabetes carried modestly yet significantly shorter TCRB CDR3s in all four CD4+ subsets.

As every portion of the isolated RNA was reverse transcribed, the sequencing read expressed TCRB transcripts. Profiled with immunoSEQ multiplex PCR; TCRdb holds only in-frame clones, not every one. This sample carries about 370,000 clones, around 10% of them seen once, and the ten largest clones take about 0.6%. Central memory, naive, regulatory and stem cell-like memory CD4+ cells were sorted by CD45RO/CCR7/CD25/CD127/CD95/CD27. CDR3 length: 16 residues. Germline V gene sequence: CDR1 MGHRA, CDR2 YSYEKL. Trimming at V came to 0 bases and at J to 2 bases, leaving 4 bases not matched to a gene. This clone showed up just a few times. The target antigen is unknown.

V gene TRBV4-1 combines with J gene TRBJ2-7; TRBD1 matches at 10 bases. The sequencing sample was made of central memory CD4+ T cells from blood. This TCR came from a young man with type 1 diabetes. The CDR3 is CASSQDETGGTYEQYF. DNA for the CDR3: TGCGCCAGCAGCCAAGATGAGACAGGGGGCACCTACGAGCAGTACTTC.